This section outlines one TCR beta chain sequence together with its context. Clones were sequenced by immunoSEQ multiplex PCR, and TCRdb holds only the in-frame ones, with some missing. The table records a few hundred thousand clones, over 80% of them present only once. CDR3 length equals 16 residues. V shed 2 bases, J shed 5 bases, and the junction held 7 bases outside the gene matches. Germline CDR1 and CDR2: SGHDT and YYEEEE. This record belongs to a study of blood T cell repertoires in COVID-19. This chain links TRBV5-6 with TRBJ1-5; TRBD1 agrees at 10 bases. Sequencing used PBMCs or T cells enriched from blood (not recorded which). The clonotype was recovered from a woman in her 50s who had recovered from COVID-19. CDR3 sequence reads: CASSFSGTGEDQPQHF. As DNA, the CDR3 is TGTGCCAGCAGCTTTAGTGGGACAGGGGAAGATCAGCCCCAGCATTTT.